The 24 T cell receptor beta chains given below trace back to one sample, sequenced in a study of control samples from healthy donors and cancer patients (dated by TCRdb to the early 2020s). Libraries were prepared through the immunoSEQ multiplex PCR assay. The clones in this table, taken by TCRdb from immuneACCESS, are in-frame only. Not every clone is retained; where verified, under half of the shortfall comes from an unresolved V gene, and the cause of the rest is unknown. A total of 70,000 to 100,000 clones appear in this sample, around 90% of them only once. 1.9% of the sample comes from the top ten. Sequenced: PBMCs. The receptor set was obtained from a woman in her fifties or sixties with head and neck cancer.

This sequence joins TRBV11-3 and TRBJ2-2; D might be TRBD2 (6 bases). Trimming removed 5 bases at V and 2 bases at J, with 12 bases between. The CDR3 runs 15 residues. The germline V gene has CDR1 SGHNT and CDR2 YENEEA. CDR3 loop: CASSRAGFNTGELFF. In DNA form, the CDR3 reads TGTGCCAGCAGCCGCGCGGGATTTAACACCGGGGAGCTGTTTTTT.

V gene TRBV5-6 combines with J gene TRBJ2-7; 10 nucleotides agree with TRBD2. CDR3 length equals 15 residues. Germline values: CDR1 SGHDT, CDR2 YYEEEE. J was trimmed by 3 bases and V by 2 bases; bases with no gene match: 5. This chain's CDR3 is CASSFRGTSVYEQYF. The CDR3 DNA reads as TGTGCCAGCAGCTTCCGGGGGACTAGCGTCTACGAGCAGTACTTC.

The chain combines TRBV24-1 with TRBJ2-5; tentatively, D is TRBD2 (7 bases). V lost 3 bases and J 5 bases, leaving 27 bases between the germline ends. Germline-derived CDR1 and CDR2 are KGHDR and SFDVKD. The CDR3 loop spans 19 amino acids. This CDR3 is CATSDNGLSEGEGMETQYF. CDR3 DNA sequence: TGTGCCACCAGTGATAATGGATTAAGTGAGGGGGAGGGTATGGAGACCCAGTACTTC.

This chain connects TRBV5-4 to TRBJ2-1, with D possibly TRBD2 on 5 matching bases. From germline, CDR1 is SGHNT and CDR2 YYREEE (reference sequence). The CDR3 sequence is 15 residues long. The ends were cut back, 1 base at V and 4 bases at J, with 12 bases in the middle. The CDR3 sequence: CASSLIREPYNEQFF. In DNA form, the CDR3 reads TGTGCCAGCAGCTTGATACGGGAACCGTACAATGAGCAGTTCTTC.

The J gene is TRBJ2-1, the V gene TRBV9; TRBD2 is a possible D gene (6 bases). This CDR3 is built from 15 residues. V lost 2 bases to trimming and J lost 9 bases, with 18 bases between them. The germline V gene encodes CDR1 SGDLS and CDR2 YYNGEE. The CDR3 reads CASSVLGGAGGEQFF. CDR3 in DNA: TGTGCCAGCAGCGTTTTGGGCGGGGCCGGCGGTGAGCAGTTCTTC.

The CDR3 DNA is TGTGCCAGCAGCTCGAGATCGGGAGATGAGCAGTTCTTC. Protein sequence: CASSSRSGDEQFF. The chain links TRBV7-2 to TRBJ2-1; possibly TRBD2 for D (6 bases). Germline loops: CDR1 SGHTA, CDR2 FQGNSA. CDR3 size: 13 residues. V lost 4 bases, J lost 8 bases, and 12 bases lay in between.

The chain has TRBV7-2 and TRBJ2-3; TRBD2 matches 10 bases. The V and J ends lost 5 bases and 4 bases, in that order; junction bases with no gene match: 12. CDR3 length equals 17 residues. Germline CDR1 is SGHTA and CDR2 is FQGNSA. The CDR3 is CASSSTSGIDSADTQYF. Written as DNA, the CDR3 is TGTGCCAGCAGCAGCACTAGCGGGATCGATTCCGCAGATACGCAGTATTTT. Combining the CDR3 with reference TRBV7-2 and TRBJ2-3 gives the whole variable domain GAGVSQSPSNKVTEKGKDVELRCDPISGHTALYWYRQSLGQGLEFLIYFQGNSAPDKSGLPSDRFSAERTGGSVSTLTIQRTQQEDSAVYLCASSSTSGIDSADTQYFGPGTRLTVL.

V gene TRBV10-3 combines with J gene TRBJ2-7; D call uncertain. This CDR3 is built from 17 residues. V was shortened by 3 bases and J by 0 bases, with 18 bases between the two germline ends. Germline V CDR1 and CDR2: ENHRY, SYGVKD. The CDR3 DNA follows: TGTGCCATCAGTGATCGGTTATACGGAACTGTCTCCTACGAGCAGTACTTC. This gives the protein CAISDRLYGTVSYEQYF.

J is TRBJ2-1 and V is TRBV24-1, with TRBD2 matching 10 bases. V gave up 5 bases and J gave up 2 bases; unmatched junction bases: 5. The length of the CDR3 is 16 residues. Germline V gene lookup returns CDR1 KGHDR and CDR2 SFDVKD. Here the CDR3 reads CATSASGSIPYNEQFF. CDR3 DNA: TGTGCCACCAGTGCTAGCGGGAGTATACCCTACAATGAGCAGTTCTTC.

The chain couples TRBV5-1 to TRBJ1-2; TRBD1 matches at 9 bases. In germline, CDR1 is SGHRS, CDR2 YFSETQ. After removal of 4 bases from V and 10 bases from J, the junction contained 5 bases not matched to a gene. This CDR3 is 12 amino acids long. The CDR3 DNA sequence: TGCGCCAGCAGCGTGGGACAGGGTGTCTACACCTTC. Translation: CASSVGQGVYTF.

The gene calls are TRBV6-5 and TRBJ2-6; D not resolved. CDR3 length: 13 amino acids. CDR1 and CDR2 (germline): MNHEY, SVGAGI. This chain's CDR3 is CATATSGANVLTF. CDR3 sequence (DNA): TGTGCTACGGCGACCTCTGGGGCCAACGTCCTGACTTTC.

The chain is built from TRBV10-2 and TRBJ2-7; 8 nucleotides agree with TRBD1. This CDR3 comprises 13 residues. Germline V gives CDR1 WSHSY, CDR2 SAAADI. J was trimmed by 3 bases and V by 6 bases; bases with no gene match: 4. The CDR3 reads CASSSGTGYEQYF. The CDR3 nucleotides read TGCGCCAGCAGCTCCGGGACAGGCTACGAGCAGTACTTC.

V usage is TRBV6-6 and J usage is TRBJ1-1, with D possibly TRBD1 on 6 matching bases. Looked up from germline, CDR1 is MNHNY and CDR2 is SVGAGI (reference sequence). V dropped 5 bases and J dropped 10 bases, with 23 bases sitting between them. CDR3 length equals 15 residues. The DNA for the CDR3 is TGTGCCAGCAGTGCGAGGGGGGAGTCCGTTTCTCGAGCTTTCTTT. As protein: CASSARGESVSRAFF.

V usage is TRBV9 and J usage is TRBJ1-3, with D unclear. The ends were cut back, 4 bases at V and 4 bases at J, with 18 bases in the middle. Germline V gene sequence: CDR1 SGDLS, CDR2 YYNGEE. The CDR3 contains 16 residues. The CDR3 loop reads CASSTLPSDPGNTIYF. In nucleotides, the CDR3 is TGTGCCAGCAGCACCCTCCCCAGTGATCCAGGAAACACCATATATTTT. The entire variable domain, with the rest obtained from reference TRBV9 and TRBJ1-3, is as follows: DSGVTQTPKHLITATGQRVTLRCSPRSGDLSVYWYQQSLDQGLQFLIQYYNGEERAKGNILERFSAQQFPDLHSELNLSSLELGDSALYFCASSTLPSDPGNTIYFGEGSWLTVV.

V and J are TRBV7-8 and TRBJ2-5; 13 bases are a match to TRBD2. The V segment lost 5 bases and the J segment 3 bases; nucleotides outside the gene matches: 6. CDR3 length equals 16 residues. In germline, CDR1 is SGHVS, CDR2 FQNEAQ. The CDR3 region has the DNA TGTGCCAGCAGCCGGACCGGGACTAGCGGGAAAGAGACCCAGTACTTC. Amino acids: CASSRTGTSGKETQYF.

V is TRBV14 and J is TRBJ2-2; D is ambiguous. Germline-derived CDR1 and CDR2 are SGHDN and FVKESK. The V end lost 0 bases, the J end lost 7 bases, and 6 bases lay between the germline ends. The CDR3 has 13 amino acids. The CDR3 coding sequence is TGTGCCAGCAGCCAAGAGATCAACGGGGAGCTGTTTTTT. Protein: CASSQEINGELFF.

This chain uses TRBV5-1 with TRBJ1-1, with D uncertain. Germline V gene data show CDR1 as SGHRS and CDR2 as YFSETQ. Trimming left V 4 bases short and J 4 bases short, with 8 bases between. The CDR3 runs 12 residues. This chain's CDR3 is CASSREGTEAFF. The CDR3 bases are TGCGCCAGCAGCAGGGAGGGCACTGAAGCTTTCTTT.

Here the CDR3 reads CASSQRGTSGIYTGELFF. The DNA for the CDR3 is TGTGCCAGCAGTCAAAGAGGGACTAGCGGGATTTATACCGGGGAGCTGTTTTTT. V and J are TRBV2 and TRBJ2-2; 13 bases are shared with TRBD2. This CDR3 spans 18 amino acids. V lost 5 bases, J lost 5 bases, and 11 bases stayed unmatched. Per germline, CDR1 SNHLY and CDR2 FYNNEI.

The V and J genes are TRBV9 and TRBJ2-1; TRBD1 aligns across 8 bases. The CDR3 runs to 16 residues. Germline V gives CDR1 SGDLS, CDR2 YYNGEE. V lost 0 bases to trimming and J lost 7 bases; unmatched junction nucleotides: 9. The CDR3 protein is CASSVVPRTGTNEQFF. The CDR3 DNA reads TGTGCCAGCAGCGTAGTCCCCCGGACAGGGACAAATGAGCAGTTCTTC.

The chain uses TRBV6-4 and TRBJ1-4, with unresolved D. The CDR3 consists of 13 residues. Germline CDR1 MRHNA, CDR2 SNTAGT. V lost 4 bases and J lost 8, with 11 bases in between. The CDR3 DNA sequence: TGTGCCAGCAGTGTCGAGATCGGGGAAAAACTGTTTTTT. Translation gives CASSVEIGEKLFF.

The J gene is TRBJ1-2, the V gene TRBV6-5, with D perhaps TRBD1 (5 bases). Trimming stripped 0 bases from V and 4 bases from J, with 12 bases between. The CDR3 length is 15 residues. CDR1 and CDR2 from the germline V gene are MNHEY and SVGAGI. The CDR3 spells CASSYSGTEGYGYTF. The DNA for the CDR3 is TGTGCCAGCAGTTACTCCGGGACGGAGGGCTATGGCTACACCTTC.

The chain combines TRBV19 with TRBJ2-2, with unresolved D. Germline loops: CDR1 LNHDA, CDR2 SQIVND (reference sequence). The germline V and J ends were trimmed by 7 bases and 9 bases, with 21 bases remaining between them. This CDR3 comprises 15 residues. The DNA of the CDR3 is TGTGCCAGTAAAAGGCACCCTGAAAACTCTCGGGAGCTGTTTTTT. The encoded protein is CASKRHPENSRELFF.

V and J are TRBV19 and TRBJ1-6; D call uncertain. CDR1 is LNHDA and CDR2 is SQIVND in the germline V gene (reference sequence). V was pared by 3 bases and J by 4 bases, with 10 bases between. This CDR3 region has 15 residues. The DNA of the CDR3 is TGTGCCAGTAGTATGTCGGATGATTATAATTCACCCCTCCACTTT. Its translation: CASSMSDDYNSPLHF.

This clone has only one observation. The V gene is TRBV30, the J gene TRBJ2-5; the match to TRBD2 covers 10 bases. There are 18 residues in the CDR3. Germline loops: CDR1 GTSNPN, CDR2 SVGIG (reference sequence). V shed 0 bases and J 8 bases; nucleotides not matched to a gene: 18. In nucleotides, the CDR3 is TGTGCCTGGAGTGTAAAGGCTTTAGGACTAGCGGCCACGGGCACCCAGTACTTC. Amino acid sequence: CAWSVKALGLAATGTQYF.